The 29 T cell receptor beta chains reported below all come from one sample, sequenced in a study of cytomegalovirus exposure and HLA in healthy donors. A multiplex PCR was run with 60 Vbeta primers and 13 Jbeta primers. Method: immunoSEQ multiplex PCR; TCRdb's copy keeps in-frame clones and lacks some. This table has 150,000 to 200,000 clones, more than 75% appearing once. The specimen sequenced was PBMCs. The receptors here all came from a woman aged 18-29 years in good health and CMV-seronegative.

V gene TRBV4-1 combines with J gene TRBJ2-1; a weak D match, TRBD2 (6 bases). Germline V CDR1 and CDR2: MGHRA, YSYEKL. V was trimmed by 0 bases and J by 7 bases, leaving 10 bases between them. The CDR3 sequence is 14 residues long. CDR3 DNA: TGCGCCAGCAGCCAAGATCTTCGGGGGAATGAGCAGTTCTTC. Translating it yields CASSQDLRGNEQFF.

The chain carries TRBV18 and TRBJ2-1, with 9 positions matching TRBD1. The V and J ends lost 2 bases and 8 bases, in that order; junction bases with no gene match: 7. CDR1 is KGHSH, CDR2 LQKENI, per germline. The CDR3 runs to 15 residues. The CDR3 DNA is TGTGCCAGCTCACCAACAGGGGGCTCAGGGGATGAGCAGTTCTTC. This sequence encodes CASSPTGGSGDEQFF.

The CDR3 DNA is TGTGCCAGCACGTGGGCACCCAACTACGAGCAGTACTTC. Amino acid sequence: CASTWAPNYEQYF. V is TRBV27 and J is TRBJ2-7; D not resolved. The germline CDR1 and CDR2 sequences are MNHEY and SMNVEV (reference sequence). The CDR3 extends over 13 amino acids. V lost 7 bases and J lost 3, with 13 bases in between.

J is TRBJ1-6 and V is TRBV5-1; 7 positions agree with TRBD1. The CDR3 loop spans 15 amino acids. With V trimmed by 2 bases and J by 8 bases, 7 bases remained unmatched. Germline V lookup: CDR1 SGHRS, CDR2 YFSETQ. The CDR3 region is CASSFRQGADSPLHF. CDR3 DNA sequence: TGCGCCAGCAGCTTCCGACAGGGTGCCGATTCACCCCTCCACTTT.

The chain joins TRBV7-2 to TRBJ2-1; 7 bases agree with TRBD2. Germline V lookup: CDR1 SGHTA, CDR2 FQGNSA. This CDR3 contains 16 residues. The V and J ends lost 1 base and 0 bases, in that order; junction bases with no gene match: 3. The CDR3 DNA reads as TGTGCCAGCAGCTTAGAAGGCGGGAGCTCCTACAATGAGCAGTTCTTC. This translates into CASSLEGGSSYNEQFF.

This clone was recorded only once. V is TRBV6-1 and J is TRBJ2-7; 7 bases line up with TRBD2. J lost 9 bases, V lost 6 bases, and 11 bases had no gene match. CDR1 and CDR2 from the germline V gene are MNHNS and SASEGT. The CDR3 runs 13 residues. The CDR3 nucleotides are TGTGCCAGCAGGGGCGGGACTAAGGAGGGGCAGTACTTC. It encodes CASRGGTKEGQYF.

This sequence joins TRBV2 and TRBJ1-1, with a weak D call TRBD1 (5 bases). Trimming took off 5 bases at V and 0 bases at J, with 16 bases between the two ends. Per the germline V gene, CDR1 is SNHLY and CDR2 is FYNNEI. The CDR3 totals 16 residues. The CDR3 is CASSRQPLNMNTEAFF. The CDR3 nucleotides are TGTGCCAGCAGTAGACAGCCTTTAAACATGAACACTGAAGCTTTCTTT.

The chain links TRBV18 to TRBJ1-3; D call uncertain. The germline V gene has CDR1 KGHSH and CDR2 LQKENI. V lost 1 base and J 0 bases, leaving 10 bases between the germline ends. This CDR3 has 16 amino acids. For the CDR3, the DNA is TGTGCCAGCTCACCACTGAGGGTAGCCTCTGGAAACACCATATATTTT. This translates into CASSPLRVASGNTIYF.

The chain has TRBV7-9 and TRBJ2-5; 8 bases are a match to TRBD1. This CDR3 is 15 amino acids long. In germline, CDR1 is SEHNR, CDR2 FQNEAQ (reference sequence). With 11 bases clipped from V and 4 bases from J, the junction kept 15 bases outside the gene matches. DNA of the CDR3: TGTGCCGGGGGCAGGGGGCTGCTGGCGTTAGAGACCCAGTACTTC. Translated: CAGGRGLLALETQYF.

CDR3 in amino acids: CSVDGGSKSYEQYF. Here the CDR3 DNA reads TGCAGCGTTGACGGCGGGTCCAAATCCTACGAGCAGTACTTC. The J gene is TRBJ2-7, the V gene TRBV29-1, with D tentatively TRBD2 (5 bases). The V gene lost 3 bases and the J gene lost 1 base, with 13 bases spanning the gap. The germline V gene has CDR1 SQVTM and CDR2 ANQGSEA. CDR3 length equals 14 residues.

The CDR3 loop reads CASSPPHSSYEQYF. The CDR3 DNA is TGTGCCAGCTCACCACCGCACAGCTCCTACGAGCAGTACTTC. The chain recombines TRBV18 with TRBJ2-7; D gene unclear. Per germline, CDR1 KGHSH and CDR2 LQKENI. V was pared by 0 bases and J by 0 bases, with 6 bases between. The CDR3 loop spans 14 amino acids.

This clone was counted between two and nine times. The chain couples TRBV4-1 to TRBJ1-1; the D gene is possibly TRBD1 (5 bases). Germline V gene sequence: CDR1 MGHRA, CDR2 YSYEKL. V was shortened by 1 base and J by 2 bases, with 8 bases between the two germline ends. CDR3 size: 14 residues. CDR3 loop: CASSQVRGNTEAFF. For the CDR3, the DNA is TGCGCCAGCAGCCAAGTTAGGGGAAACACTGAAGCTTTCTTT.

The V gene is TRBV11-3, the J gene TRBJ2-1; 11 bases are a match to TRBD2. The trim removed 8 bases at V and 3 bases at J, leaving 6 bases unmatched. Germline assignment: CDR1 SGHNT and CDR2 YENEEA. The CDR3 covers 15 residues. CDR3 loop: CASGQGTSGYNEQFF. For the CDR3, the DNA is TGTGCCAGCGGGCAAGGGACTAGCGGCTACAATGAGCAGTTCTTC.

This clone was detected a few times. Here the CDR3 reads CASSRETGHYGYTF. The CDR3 region has the DNA TGTGCCAGTAGTAGAGAGACAGGGCACTATGGCTACACCTTC. The chain is built from TRBV19 and TRBJ1-2; 7 positions match TRBD1. The CDR3 spans 14 residues. CDR1 is LNHDA, CDR2 SQIVND, per germline (reference sequence). Trimming took 4 bases from V and 3 from J; bases not matched to a gene: 5.

The CDR3 DNA reads TGTGCCAGCTCACCCCCCAGCGGGGAATCCTACAATGAGCAGTTCTTC. Translating gives CASSPPSGESYNEQFF. The chain recombines TRBV18 with TRBJ2-1; 7 nucleotides agree with TRBD2. The CDR3 loop spans 16 amino acids. Germline V gene lookup returns CDR1 KGHSH and CDR2 LQKENI. With 3 bases clipped from V and 1 base from J, the junction kept 6 bases outside the gene matches.

The chain combines TRBV4-1 with TRBJ2-3; 10 nucleotides align to TRBD1. In germline, CDR1 is MGHRA, CDR2 YSYEKL. The CDR3 runs 15 residues. The V segment lost 4 bases and the J segment 9 bases; nucleotides outside the gene matches: 10. The CDR3 spells CASSPGGQGRGTQYF. CDR3 DNA: TGCGCCAGCAGCCCCGGGGGACAGGGGAGGGGGACGCAGTATTTT.

The chain recombines TRBV9 with TRBJ2-5, with 11 bases fitting TRBD2. V trimming: 4 bases; J trimming: 2 bases; junction bases outside the gene matches: 4. Germline V lookup: CDR1 SGDLS, CDR2 YYNGEE. CDR3 size: 15 residues. The CDR3 DNA follows: TGTGCCAGCAGCCCCCGACTAGCGGGGCAAGAGACCCAGTACTTC. As protein: CASSPRLAGQETQYF.

This clone was detected once. The chain carries TRBV28 and TRBJ1-5; 9 bases line up with TRBD1. Per germline, CDR1 MDHEN and CDR2 SYDVKM. V was pared by 5 bases and J by 6 bases, with 8 bases of the junction left unmatched. The CDR3 spans 15 residues. The CDR3 DNA reads as TGTGCCAGCAGTCCCGGGACAGGGTTCAGTCAGCCCCAGCATTTT. It encodes CASSPGTGFSQPQHF.

This rearrangement joins TRBV11-2 to TRBJ1-3, with a weak D call TRBD1 (5 bases). The CDR3 spans 14 residues. V lost 4 bases and J lost 1, with 8 bases in between. The germline gives CDR1 SGHAT, CDR2 FQNNGV. CDR3 protein: CASSYGASGNTIYF. The CDR3 nucleotides read TGTGCCAGCAGCTATGGGGCGTCTGGAAACACCATATATTTT. The full variable domain, its missing parts supplied by reference TRBV11-2 and TRBJ1-3, is EAGVAQSPRYKIIEKRQSVAFWCNPISGHATLYWYQQILGQGPKLLIQFQNNGVVDDSQLPKDRFSAERLKGVDSTLKIQPAKLEDSAVYLCASSYGASGNTIYFGEGSWLTVV.

The chain uses TRBV15 and TRBJ1-6, with 10 positions matching TRBD1. V was pared by 3 bases and J by 6 bases, with 2 bases of the junction left unmatched. The CDR3 spans 15 residues. Germline CDR1 LNHNV, CDR2 YYDKDF (reference sequence). This chain's CDR3 is CATSRRTGGNSPLHF. The CDR3 region has the DNA TGTGCCACCAGCAGGAGGACAGGGGGTAATTCACCCCTCCACTTT.

The genes are TRBV6-1 and TRBJ1-5, with D unresolved. The CDR3 sequence is 14 residues long. In germline, CDR1 is MNHNS, CDR2 SASEGT. The V end lost 2 bases, the J end lost 3 bases, and 8 bases lay between the germline ends. The CDR3 loop is CASSESVVNQPQHF. In DNA, the CDR3 is TGTGCCAGCAGTGAAAGCGTGGTCAATCAGCCCCAGCATTTT.

CDR3 residues: CASSKLGTNYEQYF. In DNA, the CDR3 is TGTGCCAGCAGCAAACTGGGGACAAACTACGAGCAGTACTTC. This chain joins TRBV13 and TRBJ2-7; D possibly corresponds to TRBD1 (6 bases). V was cut by 5 bases and J by 3 bases, with 14 bases left in between. The CDR3 consists of 14 residues. CDR1 and CDR2 (germline): PRHDT, FYEKMQ (reference sequence).

The rearrangement uses TRBV28 and TRBJ2-1; TRBD2 matches 8 bases. After removal of 6 bases from V and 4 bases from J, the junction contained 8 bases not matched to a gene. Germline values: CDR1 MDHEN, CDR2 SYDVKM. The CDR3 covers 15 residues. The CDR3 region is CASRPGLVDYNEQFF. As DNA, the CDR3 is TGTGCCAGCAGGCCGGGACTAGTGGATTACAATGAGCAGTTCTTC.

This CDR3 reads CASSGLPDRDEAFF. Written as DNA, the CDR3 is TGCGCCAGCAGTGGTCTCCCTGACAGGGACGAAGCTTTCTTT. The rearrangement uses TRBV10-2 and TRBJ1-1, with TRBD1 matching over 7 bases. The CDR3 length is 14 residues. Germline V gene sequence: CDR1 WSHSY, CDR2 SAAADI. J lost 8 bases, V lost 4 bases, and 10 bases had no gene match.

V gene TRBV9 combines with J gene TRBJ1-2, with TRBD1 matching 7 bases. From germline, CDR1 is SGDLS and CDR2 YYNGEE. The CDR3 is made up of 15 amino acids. V lost 0 bases and J lost 4; bases outside the gene matches: 6. The CDR3 loop reads CASSVAPGTVYGYTF. The CDR3 coding sequence is TGTGCCAGCAGCGTAGCCCCTGGGACAGTCTATGGCTACACCTTC.

V is TRBV5-6 and J is TRBJ2-3; D possibly corresponds to TRBD2 (5 bases). The ends were cut back, 0 bases at V and 5 bases at J, with 13 bases in the middle. The CDR3 consists of 15 residues. Germline V CDR1 and CDR2: SGHDT, YYEEEE. For the CDR3, the DNA is TGTGCCAGCAGCTTGGCGTCCGAGGGCCAAGATACGCAGTATTTT. Translation gives CASSLASEGQDTQYF. The entire variable domain, with the rest obtained from reference TRBV5-6 and TRBJ2-3, is as follows: DAGVTQSPTHLIKTRGQQVTLRCSPKSGHDTVSWYQQALGQGPQFIFQYYEEEERQRGNFPDRFSGHQFPNYSSELNVNALLLGDSALYLCASSLASEGQDTQYFGPGTRLTVL.

The DNA of the CDR3 is TGTGCCAGCAAAGAATCAGGGGAGACCCAGTACTTC. It specifies CASKESGETQYF. V usage is TRBV28 and J usage is TRBJ2-5; D may be TRBD1 (5 bases). The CDR3 loop spans 12 amino acids. Trimming shortened V by 7 bases and J by 5 bases, and 11 bases separated the two germline ends. Germline-derived CDR1 and CDR2 are MDHEN and SYDVKM.

The CDR3 loop reads CASSDSSLASGGAKGTQYF. The CDR3 DNA sequence: TGTGCCAGCAGTGACTCGAGTCTGGCTAGCGGGGGGGCTAAAGGGACCCAGTACTTC. The chain joins TRBV6-4 to TRBJ2-5; 12 bases match TRBD2. This CDR3 comprises 19 residues. Losses at the gene ends were 0 bases for V and 7 bases for J; bases not matched to a gene: 15. Germline V CDR1 and CDR2: MRHNA, SNTAGT.

The chain carries TRBV14 and TRBJ1-1; D unclear. This CDR3 spans 14 amino acids. V dropped 1 base and J dropped 5 bases, with 11 bases sitting between them. Germline V gene data show CDR1 as SGHDN and CDR2 as FVKESK. CDR3 protein: CASSQGIGGTEAFF. The DNA of the CDR3 is TGTGCCAGCAGCCAAGGGATAGGAGGGACTGAAGCTTTCTTT. Using reference TRBV14 and TRBJ1-1 for the parts outside the CDR3, the full variable domain is EAGVTQFPSHSVIEKGQTVTLRCDPISGHDNLYWYRRVMGKEIKFLLHFVKESKQDESGMPNNRFLAERTGGTYSTLKVQPAELEDSGVYFCASSQGIGGTEAFFGQGTRLTVV.